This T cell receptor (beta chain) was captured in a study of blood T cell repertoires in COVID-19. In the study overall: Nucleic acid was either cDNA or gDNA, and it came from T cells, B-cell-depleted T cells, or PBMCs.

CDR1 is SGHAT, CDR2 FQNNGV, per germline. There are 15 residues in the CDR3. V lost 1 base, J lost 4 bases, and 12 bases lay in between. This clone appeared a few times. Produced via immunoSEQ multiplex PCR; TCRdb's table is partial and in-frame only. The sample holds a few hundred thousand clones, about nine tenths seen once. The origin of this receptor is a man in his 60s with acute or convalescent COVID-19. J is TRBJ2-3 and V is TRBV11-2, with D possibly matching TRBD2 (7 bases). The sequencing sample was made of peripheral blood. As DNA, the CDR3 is TGTGCCAGCAGCTTAGTCGGGGGGCTTGCAGATACGCAGTATTTT. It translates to CASSLVGGLADTQYF.